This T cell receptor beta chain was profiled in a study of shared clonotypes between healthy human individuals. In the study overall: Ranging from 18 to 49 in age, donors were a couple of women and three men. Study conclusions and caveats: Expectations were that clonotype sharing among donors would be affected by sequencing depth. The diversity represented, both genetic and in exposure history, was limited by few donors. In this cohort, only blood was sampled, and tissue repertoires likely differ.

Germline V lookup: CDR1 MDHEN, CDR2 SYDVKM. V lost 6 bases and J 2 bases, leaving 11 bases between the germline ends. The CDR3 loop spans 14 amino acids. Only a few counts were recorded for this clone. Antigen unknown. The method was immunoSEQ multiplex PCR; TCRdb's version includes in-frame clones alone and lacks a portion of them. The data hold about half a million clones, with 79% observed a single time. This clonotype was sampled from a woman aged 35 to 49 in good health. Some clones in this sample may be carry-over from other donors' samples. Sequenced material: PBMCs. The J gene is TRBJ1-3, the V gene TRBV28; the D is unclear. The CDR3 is CASRSREPGNTIYF. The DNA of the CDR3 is TGTGCCAGCAGGTCCCGAGAGCCTGGAAACACCATATATTTT.